The 15 T cell receptor beta chains in this list originate from one sample, sequenced in a study of blood T cell repertoires in COVID-19. Only in-frame clones appear in the TCRdb table, and some are missing; sequencing was by immunoSEQ multiplex PCR. This sample has about 280,000 clones, with 65% to 90% found just once. The specimen sequenced was peripheral blood. The receptors come from a human donor in a cohort sampled during active COVID-19.

The rearrangement joins TRBV18 to TRBJ1-5; D perhaps matches TRBD1 (5 bases). V was trimmed by 2 bases and J by 2 bases, leaving 16 bases between them. Looked up from germline, CDR1 is KGHSH and CDR2 is LQKENI. This CDR3 region has 17 residues. CDR3: CASSPEPSRARNQPQHF. The CDR3 DNA reads as TGTGCCAGCTCACCAGAACCAAGCAGGGCTCGCAATCAGCCCCAGCATTTT.

This sequence joins TRBV27 and TRBJ2-7; 13 nucleotides line up with TRBD2. The ends lost 5 bases at V and 2 bases at J; junction bases unmatched: 9. The CDR3 covers 17 residues. Germline CDR1 MNHEY, CDR2 SMNVEV (reference sequence). CDR3 protein: CASSPHPGLAGAYEQYF. In DNA, the CDR3 is TGTGCCAGCAGTCCTCACCCCGGACTAGCGGGAGCCTACGAGCAGTACTTC.

This chain joins TRBV27 and TRBJ2-4; no clear D. The germline V gene encodes CDR1 MNHEY and CDR2 SMNVEV (reference sequence). The ends were cut back, 4 bases at V and 0 bases at J, with 13 bases in the middle. CDR3 length: 16 amino acids. The CDR3 sequence: CASSSDISLAKNIQYF. The CDR3 DNA sequence: TGTGCCAGCAGTTCTGACATCAGTCTAGCCAAAAACATTCAGTACTTC.

V gene TRBV6-5 combines with J gene TRBJ2-5; 7 positions agree with TRBD1. Germline loops: CDR1 MNHEY, CDR2 SVGAGI. This CDR3 has 13 residues. With V trimmed by 5 bases and J by 5 bases, 5 bases remained unmatched. The CDR3 DNA sequence: TGTGCCAGCAGTCCGACAGGGATGGAGACCCAGTACTTC. This translates into CASSPTGMETQYF.

The rearrangement joins TRBV4-1 to TRBJ2-1, with 9 bases identical to TRBD2. The CDR3 length is 15 residues. Germline V gene lookup returns CDR1 MGHRA and CDR2 YSYEKL. V was pared by 1 base and J by 9 bases, with 7 bases of the junction left unmatched. In nucleotides, the CDR3 is TGCGCCAGCAGCCAAGGAAGTAGCGGGGGTCTTGAGCAGTTCTTC. Translating gives CASSQGSSGGLEQFF.

This chain uses TRBV11-2 with TRBJ2-7; perhaps TRBD2 as D (5 bases). The CDR3 is 15 amino acids. V dropped 5 bases and J dropped 2 bases, with 16 bases sitting between them. In germline, CDR1 is SGHAT, CDR2 FQNNGV. The CDR3, as DNA: TGTGCCAGCAGCCGCACCGCGGGTACGGCCTACGAGCAGTACTTC. Translating it yields CASSRTAGTAYEQYF.

The chain combines TRBV7-2 with TRBJ1-1; D is unclear. V lost 5 bases, J lost 6 bases, and 7 bases lay in between. Germline V lookup: CDR1 SGHTA, CDR2 FQGNSA. The CDR3 is 11 amino acids. This CDR3 reads CASSTHSEAFF. For the CDR3, the DNA is TGTGCCAGCAGCACCCACTCTGAAGCTTTCTTT.

V and J are TRBV6-5 and TRBJ1-1; D call uncertain. V lost 5 bases to trimming and J lost 12 bases, with 13 bases between them. This CDR3 is 11 amino acids long. Germline lookup yields CDR1 MNHEY and CDR2 SVGAGI. For the CDR3, the DNA is TGTGCCAGCAGTACTTACGCCGAGTCTTTCTTT. Protein product: CASSTYAESFF.

This chain joins TRBV19 and TRBJ2-1, with 7 bases aligning to TRBD2. Trimming cost V 3 bases and J 6 bases; bases outside gene matches: 5. This CDR3 has 14 amino acids. Germline V gene data show CDR1 as LNHDA and CDR2 as SQIVND (reference sequence). This chain's CDR3 is CASSISGKVNEQFF. CDR3 coding DNA: TGTGCCAGTAGTATCAGCGGGAAGGTCAATGAGCAGTTCTTC.

This clone was detected ten times or more. The chain combines TRBV3-1 (or the pseudogene TRBV3-2) with TRBJ2-2; TRBD2 agrees at 10 bases. Germline V gene sequence: CDR1 LGHDT, CDR2 YNNKEL (reference sequence). Unmatched junction bases numbered 7, after V lost 1 base and J lost 5 bases. There are 17 residues in the CDR3. The CDR3 DNA reads TGTGCCAGCAGCCAAGGGTCTAGCGGGAGACGAACCGGGGAGCTGTTTTTT. It translates to CASSQGSSGRRTGELFF.

The chain employs TRBV19 and TRBJ2-7; possible D gene TRBD1, 6 bases. The germline V gene encodes CDR1 LNHDA and CDR2 SQIVND (reference sequence). The ends were cut back, 3 bases at V and 7 bases at J, with 19 bases in the middle. The CDR3 has 15 amino acids. The CDR3, as DNA: TGTGCCAGTAGTATTCGGCCAGGGGCATCGGGTGAGCAGTACTTC. Encoded protein: CASSIRPGASGEQYF.

CDR3 residues: CASSYSSTQGNEQFF. The CDR3 DNA reads TGTGCCAGCAGTTACTCGTCTACGCAGGGAAATGAGCAGTTCTTC. The chain carries TRBV6-5 and TRBJ2-1, with D tentatively TRBD1 (5 bases). Germline CDR1 is MNHEY and CDR2 is SVGAGI. V lost 0 bases and J lost 7, with 13 bases in between. This CDR3 contains 15 residues.

The rearrangement joins TRBV9 to TRBJ2-1, with 7 bases lining up with TRBD1. The V gene end was trimmed by 3 bases and the J gene end by 8 bases; junction bases not matched to a gene: 11. This CDR3 has 15 residues. Germline V gene data show CDR1 as SGDLS and CDR2 as YYNGEE. The CDR3 loop reads CASSGGQALLDEQFF. DNA for the CDR3: TGTGCCAGCAGCGGTGGACAGGCCCTCCTCGATGAGCAGTTCTTC.

J is TRBJ2-5 and V is TRBV5-8; TRBD2 matches at 7 bases. This CDR3 is built from 19 residues. Germline-derived CDR1 and CDR2 are SGHTS and YDEGEE. V lost 0 bases, J lost 4 bases, and 18 bases stayed unmatched. The CDR3 DNA reads as TGTGCCAGCAGCTTGGAGGGATTAGCGGGTTTTTGGGGCCCAGAGACCCAGTACTTC. Encoded protein: CASSLEGLAGFWGPETQYF.

V usage is TRBV19 and J usage is TRBJ2-5, with 9 positions matching TRBD2. J lost 5 bases, V lost 3 bases, and 4 bases had no gene match. This CDR3 contains 14 residues. Germline V CDR1 and CDR2: LNHDA, SQIVND (reference sequence). Here the CDR3 reads CASSMGLAAETQYF. CDR3 bases: TGTGCCAGTAGTATGGGACTAGCCGCGGAGACCCAGTACTTC.